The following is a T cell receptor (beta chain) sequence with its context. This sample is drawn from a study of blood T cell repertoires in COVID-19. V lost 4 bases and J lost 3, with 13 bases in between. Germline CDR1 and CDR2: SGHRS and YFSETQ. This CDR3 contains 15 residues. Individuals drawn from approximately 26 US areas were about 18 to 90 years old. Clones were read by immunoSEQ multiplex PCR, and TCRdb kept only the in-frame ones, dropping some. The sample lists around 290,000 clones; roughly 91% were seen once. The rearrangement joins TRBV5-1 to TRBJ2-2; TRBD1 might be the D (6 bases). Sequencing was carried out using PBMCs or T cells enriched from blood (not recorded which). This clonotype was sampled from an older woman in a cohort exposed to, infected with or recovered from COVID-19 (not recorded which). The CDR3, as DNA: TGCGCCAGCAGCCCGAGGGCAGGGGACACCGGGGAGCTGTTTTTT. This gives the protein CASSPRAGDTGELFF. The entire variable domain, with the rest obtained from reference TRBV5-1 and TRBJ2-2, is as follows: KAGVTQTPRYLIKTRGQQVTLSCSPISGHRSVSWYQQTPGQGLQFLFEYFSETQRNKGNFPGRFSGRQFSNSRSEMNVSTLELGDSALYLCASSPRAGDTGELFFGEGSRLTVL.